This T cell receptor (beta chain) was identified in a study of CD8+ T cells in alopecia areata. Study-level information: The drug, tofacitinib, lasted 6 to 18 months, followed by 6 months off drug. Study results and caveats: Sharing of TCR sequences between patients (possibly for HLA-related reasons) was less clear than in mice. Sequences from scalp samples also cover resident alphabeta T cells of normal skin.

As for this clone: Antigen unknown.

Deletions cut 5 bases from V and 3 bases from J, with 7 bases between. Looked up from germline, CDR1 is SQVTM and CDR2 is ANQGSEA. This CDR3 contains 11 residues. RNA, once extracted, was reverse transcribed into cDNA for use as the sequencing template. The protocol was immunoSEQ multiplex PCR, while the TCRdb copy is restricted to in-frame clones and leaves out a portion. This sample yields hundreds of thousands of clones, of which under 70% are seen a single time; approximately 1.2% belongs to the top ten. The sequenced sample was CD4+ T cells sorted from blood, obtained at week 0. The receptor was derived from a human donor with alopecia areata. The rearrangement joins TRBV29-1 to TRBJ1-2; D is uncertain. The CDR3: CSVIDHYGYTF. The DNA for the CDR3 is TGCAGCGTTATTGATCACTATGGCTACACCTTC.